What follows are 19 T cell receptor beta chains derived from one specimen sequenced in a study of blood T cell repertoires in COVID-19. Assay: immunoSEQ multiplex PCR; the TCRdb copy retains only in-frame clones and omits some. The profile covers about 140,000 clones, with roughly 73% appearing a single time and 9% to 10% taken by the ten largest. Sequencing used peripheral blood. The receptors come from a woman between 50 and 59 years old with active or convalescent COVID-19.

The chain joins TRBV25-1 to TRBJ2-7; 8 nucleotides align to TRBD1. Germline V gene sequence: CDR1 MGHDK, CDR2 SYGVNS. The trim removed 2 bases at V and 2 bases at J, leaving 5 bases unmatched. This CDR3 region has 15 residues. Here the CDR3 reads CASSEPGTGPYEQYF. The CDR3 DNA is TGTGCCAGCAGTGAACCCGGGACAGGTCCCTACGAGCAGTACTTC.

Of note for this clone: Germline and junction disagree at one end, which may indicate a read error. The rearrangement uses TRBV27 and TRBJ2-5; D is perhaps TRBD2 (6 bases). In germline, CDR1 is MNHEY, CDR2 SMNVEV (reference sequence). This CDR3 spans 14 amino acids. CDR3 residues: CAGSLVGSQETQYF. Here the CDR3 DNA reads TGTGCCGGCAGTTTAGTCGGGAGCCAAGAGACCCAGTACTTC.

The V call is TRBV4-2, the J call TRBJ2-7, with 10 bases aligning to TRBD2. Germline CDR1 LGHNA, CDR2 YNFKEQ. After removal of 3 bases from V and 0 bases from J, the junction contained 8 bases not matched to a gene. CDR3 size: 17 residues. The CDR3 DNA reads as TGTGCCAGCAGCCATGGAGCGGGAGGGACTATCTCCTACGAGCAGTACTTC. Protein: CASSHGAGGTISYEQYF.

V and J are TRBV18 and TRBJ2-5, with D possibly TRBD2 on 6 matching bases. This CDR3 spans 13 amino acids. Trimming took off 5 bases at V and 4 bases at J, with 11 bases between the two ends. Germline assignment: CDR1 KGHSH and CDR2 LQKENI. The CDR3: CASSSGLAETQYF. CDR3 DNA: TGTGCCAGCTCATCGGGACTCGCAGAGACCCAGTACTTC. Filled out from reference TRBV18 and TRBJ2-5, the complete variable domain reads NAGVMQNPRHLVRRRGQEARLRCSPMKGHSHVYWYRQLPEEGLKFMVYLQKENIIDESGMPKERFSAEFPKEGPSILRIQQVVRGDSAAYFCASSSGLAETQYFGPGTRLLVL.

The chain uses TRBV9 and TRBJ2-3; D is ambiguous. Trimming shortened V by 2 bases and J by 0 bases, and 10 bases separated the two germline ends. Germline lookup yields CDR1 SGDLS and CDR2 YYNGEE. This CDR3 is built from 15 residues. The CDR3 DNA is TGTGCCAGCAGCGTTCACGGTACTAGCACAGATACGCAGTATTTT. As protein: CASSVHGTSTDTQYF.

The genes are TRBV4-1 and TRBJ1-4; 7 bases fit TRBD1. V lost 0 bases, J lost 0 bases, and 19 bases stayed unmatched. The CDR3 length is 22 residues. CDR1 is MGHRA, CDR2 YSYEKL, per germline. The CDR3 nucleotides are TGCGCCAGCAGCCAAGACGCCATTCGCCCTGGGACAGAGGTTGCAACTAATGAAAAACTGTTTTTT. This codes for CASSQDAIRPGTEVATNEKLFF.

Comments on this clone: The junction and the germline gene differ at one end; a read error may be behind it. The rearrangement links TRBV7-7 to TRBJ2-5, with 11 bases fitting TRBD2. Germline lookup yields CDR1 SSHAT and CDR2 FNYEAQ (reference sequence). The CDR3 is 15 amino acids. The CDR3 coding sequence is TGTGCTAGCAGACCTAGCGGGGGGCCGGGAGAGACCCAGTACTTC. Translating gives CASRPSGGPGETQYF.

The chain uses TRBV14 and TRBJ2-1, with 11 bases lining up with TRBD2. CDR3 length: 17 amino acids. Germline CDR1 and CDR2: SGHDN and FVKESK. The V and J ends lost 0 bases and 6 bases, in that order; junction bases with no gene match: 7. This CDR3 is CASSQDSLAGVSNEQFF. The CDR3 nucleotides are TGTGCCAGCAGCCAAGACTCACTAGCGGGAGTTTCCAATGAGCAGTTCTTC.

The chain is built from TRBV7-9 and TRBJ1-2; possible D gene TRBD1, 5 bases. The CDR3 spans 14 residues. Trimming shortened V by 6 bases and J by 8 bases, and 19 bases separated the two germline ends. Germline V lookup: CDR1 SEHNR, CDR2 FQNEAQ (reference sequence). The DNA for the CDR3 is TGTGCCAGCAGTCTTGCCTCAGGGTATGGGGGCTACACCTTC. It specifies CASSLASGYGGYTF.

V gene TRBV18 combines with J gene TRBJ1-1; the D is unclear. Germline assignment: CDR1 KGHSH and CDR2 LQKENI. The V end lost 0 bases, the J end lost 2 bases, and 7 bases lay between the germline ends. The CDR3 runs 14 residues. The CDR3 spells CASSPPSLNTEAFF. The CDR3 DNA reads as TGTGCCAGCTCACCACCGAGCCTTAACACTGAAGCTTTCTTT.

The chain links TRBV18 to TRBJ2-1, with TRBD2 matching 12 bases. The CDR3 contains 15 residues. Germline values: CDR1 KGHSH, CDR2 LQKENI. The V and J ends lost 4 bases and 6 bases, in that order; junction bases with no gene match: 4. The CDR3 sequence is CASSLRTSGINEQFF. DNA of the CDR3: TGTGCCAGCTCACTCAGGACTAGCGGGATCAATGAGCAGTTCTTC.

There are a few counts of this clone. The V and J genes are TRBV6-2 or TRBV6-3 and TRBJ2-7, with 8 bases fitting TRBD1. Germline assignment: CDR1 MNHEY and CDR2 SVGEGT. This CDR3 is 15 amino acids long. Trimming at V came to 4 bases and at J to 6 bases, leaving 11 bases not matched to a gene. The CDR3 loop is CASSLTDRAVSEQYF. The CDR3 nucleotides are TGTGCCAGCAGTTTAACGGACAGGGCGGTAAGCGAGCAGTACTTC.

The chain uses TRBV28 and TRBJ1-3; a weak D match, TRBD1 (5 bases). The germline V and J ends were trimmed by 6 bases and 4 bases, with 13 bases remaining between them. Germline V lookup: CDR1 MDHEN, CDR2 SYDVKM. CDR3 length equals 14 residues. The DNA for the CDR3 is TGTGCCAGCAGACCGGGGGAAGGGGGAAACACCATATATTTT. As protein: CASRPGEGGNTIYF.

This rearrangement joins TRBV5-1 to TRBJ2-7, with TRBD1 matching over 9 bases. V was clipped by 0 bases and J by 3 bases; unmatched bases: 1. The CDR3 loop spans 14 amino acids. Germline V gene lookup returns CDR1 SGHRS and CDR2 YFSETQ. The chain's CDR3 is CASSLGQGGYEQYF. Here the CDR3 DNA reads TGCGCCAGCAGCTTGGGACAGGGGGGCTACGAGCAGTACTTC. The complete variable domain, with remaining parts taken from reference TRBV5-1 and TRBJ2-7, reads KAGVTQTPRYLIKTRGQQVTLSCSPISGHRSVSWYQQTPGQGLQFLFEYFSETQRNKGNFPGRFSGRQFSNSRSEMNVSTLELGDSALYLCASSLGQGGYEQYFGPGTRLTVT.

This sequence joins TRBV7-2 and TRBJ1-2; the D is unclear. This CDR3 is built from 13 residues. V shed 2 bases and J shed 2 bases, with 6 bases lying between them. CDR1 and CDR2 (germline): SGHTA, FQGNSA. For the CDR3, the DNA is TGTGCCAGCAGCTTATCTCCCAACTATGGCTACACCTTC. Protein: CASSLSPNYGYTF.

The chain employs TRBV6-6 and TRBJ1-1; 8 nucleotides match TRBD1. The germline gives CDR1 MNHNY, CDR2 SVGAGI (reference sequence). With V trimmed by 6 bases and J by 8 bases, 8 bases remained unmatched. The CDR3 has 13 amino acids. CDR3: CASRPGGAGEAFF. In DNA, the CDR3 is TGTGCCAGCAGGCCAGGGGGCGCGGGGGAAGCTTTCTTT.

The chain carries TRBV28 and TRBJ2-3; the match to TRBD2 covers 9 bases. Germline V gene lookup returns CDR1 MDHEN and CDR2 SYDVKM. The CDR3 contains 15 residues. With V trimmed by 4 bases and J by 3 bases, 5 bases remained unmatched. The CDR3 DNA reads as TGTGCCAGCAGTTCGCGGGAGGGCCTTACAGATACGCAGTATTTT. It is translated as CASSSREGLTDTQYF.

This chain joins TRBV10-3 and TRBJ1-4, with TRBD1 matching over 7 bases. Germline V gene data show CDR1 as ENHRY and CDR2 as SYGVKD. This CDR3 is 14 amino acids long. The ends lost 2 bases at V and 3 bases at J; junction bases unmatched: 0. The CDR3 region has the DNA TGTGCCATCAGTGAGGGGACAGCTAATGAAAAACTGTTTTTT. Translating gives CAISEGTANEKLFF.

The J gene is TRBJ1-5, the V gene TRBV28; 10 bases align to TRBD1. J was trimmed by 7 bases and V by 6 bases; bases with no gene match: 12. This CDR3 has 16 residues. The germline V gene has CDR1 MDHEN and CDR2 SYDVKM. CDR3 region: CASRLGTGVRHQPQHF. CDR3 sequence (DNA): TGTGCCAGCAGGCTCGGGACAGGGGTTCGGCACCAGCCCCAGCATTTT.